The source of this T cell receptor (beta chain) is a study of immune heterogeneity within non-small cell lung tumors. On the study more broadly: Tumor histology was classified as squamous cell carcinoma in a few cases, non-squamous carcinoma in fewer than 12 and not otherwise specified in 1.

Template input was genomic DNA from bulk tumor (600 ng per sample). Surgical sampling yielded several biopsies per primary tumor (spaced far apart). The patients were newly diagnosed with non-small cell lung cancer, had not been treated, and had curative surgery. By proportion, this clonotype is medium-sized. With 32 V and 13 J primers, multiplex PCR amplified the TCR beta CDR3. TCRdb called the multiplex PCR reads again in MiXCR, with one record for every CDR3 protein. The sample has some 13,000 distinct CDR3 sequences; about a quarter are singletons. Germline values: CDR1 WNHNN, CDR2 SYGVQD (reference sequence). This CDR3 is built from 13 residues. V gave up 3 bases and J gave up 4 bases, with 8 bases separating them.

The genes are TRBV10-1 and TRBJ2-3; D is unresolved. The sample comprised lung tumor tissue. The sequence was obtained from a man over 45 with non-small cell lung cancer. CDR3 DNA: TGCGCCAGCAGTGATGTTAGCCCAGATACGCAGTATTTT. Encoded protein: CASSDVSPDTQYF.